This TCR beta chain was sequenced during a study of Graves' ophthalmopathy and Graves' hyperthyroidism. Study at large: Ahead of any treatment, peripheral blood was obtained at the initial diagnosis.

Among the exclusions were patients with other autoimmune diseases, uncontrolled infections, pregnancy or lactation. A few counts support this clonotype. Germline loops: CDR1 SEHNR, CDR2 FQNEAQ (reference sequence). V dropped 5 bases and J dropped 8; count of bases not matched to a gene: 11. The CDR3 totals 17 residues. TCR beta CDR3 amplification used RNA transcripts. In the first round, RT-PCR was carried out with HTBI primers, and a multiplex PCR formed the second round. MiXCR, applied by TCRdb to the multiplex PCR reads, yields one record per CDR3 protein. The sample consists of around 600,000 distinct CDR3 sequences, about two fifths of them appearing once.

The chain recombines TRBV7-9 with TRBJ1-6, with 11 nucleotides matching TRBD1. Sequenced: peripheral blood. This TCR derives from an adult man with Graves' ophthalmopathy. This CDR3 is CASSQERGQGAYSPLHF. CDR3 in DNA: TGTGCCAGCAGCCAAGAAAGAGGACAGGGGGCATATTCACCCCTCCACTTT.